This T cell receptor beta chain stems from a study of human T cells and chemical hapten exposure. Documented time point: patch test 1, 2 weeks after DPC sensitization. Treatment denoted: therapeutic diphenylcyclopropenone sensitization with weekly scalp DPC. From the RACE reads, TCRdb called clonotypes with MiXCR, one entry per CDR3 protein. Of about 15,000 distinct CDR3 sequences in the sample, 16% were seen once. This clonotype turned up a few times. Germline CDR1 and CDR2: MDHEN and SYDVKM. The CDR3 loop spans 11 amino acids. The ends were cut back, 2 bases at V and 6 bases at J, with 3 bases in the middle.

The chain recombines TRBV28 with TRBJ2-3; no definite D call. Sequenced here: whole blood, sampled in connection with sensitization to the hapten diphenylcyclopropenone (DPC). The source of this sequence is a woman aged 25-40 years with alopecia areata. Some clones in this sample may be carry-over from other donors' samples. Here the CDR3 reads CASSLEDTQYF. The CDR3, as DNA: TGTGCCAGCAGTTTAGAGGATACGCAGTATTTT.